The 27 T cell receptor beta chains reported below all come from one sample, sequenced in a study of T cell changes during pregnancy in multiple sclerosis. Generated by immunoSEQ multiplex PCR, the TCRdb table keeps only in-frame clones and is missing some. Altogether about 59,000 clones are present, about 94% being singletons, with the ten largest covering just over 2.5%. Sequencing was performed on CD8+ T cells from peripheral blood mononuclear cells, taken after pregnancy. These receptors were obtained from a female donor with multiple sclerosis, enrolled in a pregnancy study.

The rearrangement uses TRBV19 and TRBJ2-7; 11 nucleotides line up with TRBD1. Losses at the gene ends were 5 bases for V and 5 bases for J; bases not matched to a gene: 5. The CDR3 contains 14 residues. The germline gives CDR1 LNHDA, CDR2 SQIVND (reference sequence). CDR3 sequence reads: CASSVGQGGHEQYF. Written as DNA, the CDR3 is TGTGCCAGTAGTGTGGGACAGGGGGGCCACGAGCAGTACTTC.

CDR3 region: CASSVAGFSSTDTQYF. CDR3 nucleotide sequence: TGTGCCAGCAGCGTAGCAGGTTTTTCTAGCACAGATACGCAGTATTTT. The genes are TRBV9 and TRBJ2-3; no clear D gene. V shed 0 bases and J shed 0 bases, with 11 bases lying between them. The germline gives CDR1 SGDLS, CDR2 YYNGEE. CDR3 size: 16 residues.

The J gene is TRBJ2-1, the V gene TRBV7-3; 14 bases are a match to TRBD2. Germline trimming cut 4 bases from V and 4 bases from J; bases unmatched to any gene: 3. The CDR3 totals 16 residues. Germline lookup yields CDR1 SGHTA and CDR2 FQGTGA. This CDR3 is CASSSGLAGGYNEQFF. The CDR3 DNA is TGTGCCAGCAGCTCCGGACTAGCGGGAGGATACAATGAGCAGTTCTTC. Together with reference TRBV7-3 and TRBJ2-1, the CDR3 gives the full variable domain: GAGVSQTPSNKVTEKGKYVELRCDPISGHTALYWYRQSLGQGPEFLIYFQGTGAADDSGLPNDRFFAVRPEGSVSTLKIQRTERGDSAVYLCASSSGLAGGYNEQFFGPGTRLTVL.

The chain employs TRBV19 and TRBJ2-7, with 8 bases lining up with TRBD2. Germline values: CDR1 LNHDA, CDR2 SQIVND (reference sequence). Trimming cost V 3 bases and J 3 bases; bases outside gene matches: 4. The CDR3 has 14 residues. CDR3 sequence reads: CASSISGSNYEQYF. DNA of the CDR3: TGTGCCAGTAGTATCAGCGGGAGTAACTACGAGCAGTACTTC.

This clone appeared a few times. The gene calls are TRBV27 and TRBJ1-1, with 11 positions matching TRBD1. CDR1 MNHEY and CDR2 SMNVEV come from the germline V gene (reference sequence). This CDR3 comprises 15 residues. The V gene end was trimmed by 2 bases and the J gene end by 4 bases; junction bases not matched to a gene: 3. CDR3 amino acids: CASSLRGTGGTEAFF. In DNA form, the CDR3 reads TGTGCCAGCAGTTTACGAGGGACAGGGGGCACTGAAGCTTTCTTT.

In its sample, this clone was seen once. CDR3 sequence (DNA): TGTGCCAGCAGTGAGACAGGGGGTGACGAGCAGTACTTC. It codes for CASSETGGDEQYF. The gene calls are TRBV2 and TRBJ2-7; 9 bases agree with TRBD1. Germline V CDR1 and CDR2: SNHLY, FYNNEI. The CDR3 consists of 13 residues. The V and J ends lost 3 bases and 5 bases, in that order; junction bases with no gene match: 2.

The CDR3 protein is CASSRHRDNTGELFF. Here the CDR3 DNA reads TGTGCCAGCAGCCGCCACAGGGATAACACCGGGGAGCTGTTTTTT. This chain uses TRBV5-6 with TRBJ2-2; a possible D gene is TRBD1 (6 bases). The CDR3 is made up of 15 amino acids. The V gene lost 4 bases and the J gene lost 2 bases, with 12 bases spanning the gap. Germline lookup yields CDR1 SGHDT and CDR2 YYEEEE.

This clone was seen just once. The rearrangement joins TRBV2 to TRBJ2-7; a weak D match, TRBD2 (6 bases). CDR1 and CDR2 from the germline V gene are SNHLY and FYNNEI. V gave up 6 bases and J gave up 5 bases, with 29 bases separating them. The CDR3 extends over 18 amino acids. CDR3 region: CASSQSGTGLGFSHEQYF. As DNA, the CDR3 is TGTGCCAGCAGCCAATCCGGGACTGGGTTAGGGTTCAGCCACGAGCAGTACTTC.

This clone occurred a few times. The rearrangement uses TRBV7-8 and TRBJ2-7; 7 bases fit TRBD1. Germline CDR1 SGHVS, CDR2 FQNEAQ. The ends lost 5 bases at V and 4 bases at J; junction bases unmatched: 11. This CDR3 is 15 amino acids long. The CDR3 here is CASSTRAGTAYEQYF. In DNA, the CDR3 is TGTGCCAGCAGCACACGAGCCGGGACAGCGTACGAGCAGTACTTC.

The genes are TRBV5-8 and TRBJ1-1, with D maybe TRBD1 (5 bases). Trimming took 1 base from V and 6 from J, leaving 7 bases between them. CDR1 and CDR2 from the germline V gene are SGHTS and YDEGEE. The CDR3 runs 12 residues. The CDR3 loop reads CASSLRGAEAFF. CDR3 DNA: TGTGCCAGCAGCTTGCGGGGGGCTGAAGCTTTCTTT.

V usage is TRBV27 and J usage is TRBJ2-1; the D gene is possibly TRBD1 (6 bases). The CDR3 length is 14 residues. V lost 2 bases to trimming and J lost 7 bases, with 12 bases between them. Per the germline V gene, CDR1 is MNHEY and CDR2 is SMNVEV (reference sequence). Written as DNA, the CDR3 is TGTGCCAGCAGTTTAACATCAGGGGAGAATGAGCAGTTCTTC. This sequence encodes CASSLTSGENEQFF.

The genes are TRBV28 and TRBJ1-2, with 7 positions matching TRBD1. The germline gives CDR1 MDHEN, CDR2 SYDVKM. CDR3 length equals 14 residues. V gave up 6 bases and J gave up 7 bases; unmatched junction bases: 11. CDR3 loop: CASSLTGLGGGYTF. The CDR3 DNA follows: TGTGCCAGCAGCCTGACAGGGCTCGGCGGTGGCTACACCTTC.

This clone was counted a few times. V usage is TRBV29-1 and J usage is TRBJ1-1; 8 positions match TRBD1. CDR1 is SQVTM, CDR2 ANQGSEA, per germline. V shed 6 bases, J shed 4 bases, and the junction held 13 bases outside the gene matches. This CDR3 comprises 15 residues. The CDR3 is CSVDRTGRFVTEAFF. The DNA of the CDR3 is TGCAGCGTGGATAGGACAGGGAGGTTCGTCACTGAAGCTTTCTTT.

The chain links TRBV27 to TRBJ2-3; TRBD1 might be the D (5 bases). Germline CDR1 is MNHEY and CDR2 is SMNVEV (reference sequence). The CDR3 loop spans 12 amino acids. Trimming shortened V by 2 bases and J by 5 bases, and 5 bases separated the two germline ends. The CDR3 DNA reads TGTGCCAGCAGTTTAAGGGGAGATACGCAGTATTTT. Translating it yields CASSLRGDTQYF.

This clone appeared a single time. The chain links TRBV4-1 to TRBJ2-7; TRBD2 aligns across 8 bases. The CDR3 is made up of 16 amino acids. V was clipped by 3 bases and J by 3 bases; unmatched bases: 10. Germline V CDR1 and CDR2: MGHRA, YSYEKL. The CDR3 nucleotides read TGCGCCAGCAGCCAGGGATCGGGACTAGGAGGCTACGAGCAGTACTTC. Translated, it gives CASSQGSGLGGYEQYF.

This clone has only one observation. The rearrangement links TRBV25-1 to TRBJ1-2; 11 positions match TRBD1. The CDR3 is 15 amino acids. The V gene end was trimmed by 4 bases and the J gene end by 8 bases; junction bases not matched to a gene: 9. CDR1 and CDR2 (germline): MGHDK, SYGVNS. CDR3 protein: CASSGPGQGARGYTF. In DNA form, the CDR3 reads TGTGCCAGCAGTGGACCCGGACAGGGGGCGCGGGGCTACACCTTC.

This chain links TRBV6-5 with TRBJ2-1, with TRBD2 matching 7 bases. This CDR3 region has 15 residues. Trimming removed 6 bases from V and 8 bases from J; junction bases left unmatched: 13. CDR1 MNHEY and CDR2 SVGAGI come from the germline V gene. CDR3 loop: CASRSGGATGDEQFF. The CDR3 region has the DNA TGTGCCAGCAGATCGGGAGGCGCCACTGGGGATGAGCAGTTCTTC.

The chain recombines TRBV7-9 with TRBJ1-2; no reliable D call. The CDR3 runs to 11 residues. V was trimmed by 3 bases and J by 12 bases, leaving 11 bases between them. From germline, CDR1 is SEHNR and CDR2 FQNEAQ (reference sequence). CDR3 in DNA: TGTGCCAGCAGCTTCTCCTCGGGGAACACCTTC. It yields the protein CASSFSSGNTF.

The chain has TRBV5-5 and TRBJ1-3; D possibly corresponds to TRBD1 (5 bases). V lost 4 bases and J lost 0, with 11 bases in between. This CDR3 has 15 amino acids. Germline assignment: CDR1 SGHKS and CDR2 YYEKEE (reference sequence). The DNA for the CDR3 is TGTGCCAGCAGCCCAGGGATTTACTCTGGAAACACCATATATTTT. Encoded protein: CASSPGIYSGNTIYF.

Here the CDR3 reads CASSFQGVNTEAFF. In nucleotides, the CDR3 is TGTGCCAGCAGTTTCCAGGGGGTGAACACTGAAGCTTTCTTT. This chain uses TRBV27 with TRBJ1-1, with 7 bases matching TRBD1. The length of the CDR3 is 14 residues. J lost 0 bases, V lost 3 bases, and 1 base had no gene match. Per germline, CDR1 MNHEY and CDR2 SMNVEV (reference sequence).

The chain employs TRBV19 and TRBJ2-7; tentatively, D is TRBD1 (6 bases). The CDR3 consists of 14 residues. Per germline, CDR1 LNHDA and CDR2 SQIVND (reference sequence). Trimming left V 1 base short and J 3 bases short, with 10 bases between. The CDR3 nucleotides are TGTGCCAGTAGTATAGGACAGGAATACTACGAGCAGTACTTC. Translating gives CASSIGQEYYEQYF.

The chain recombines TRBV6-4 with TRBJ2-3; D is perhaps TRBD1 (6 bases). This CDR3 comprises 14 residues. Trimming removed 4 bases from V and 1 base from J, with 9 bases in between. Germline V gives CDR1 MRHNA, CDR2 SNTAGT. The CDR3 reads CASSAAGGTDTQYF. As DNA, the CDR3 is TGTGCCAGCAGTGCGGCAGGGGGCACAGATACGCAGTATTTT.

This CDR3 reads CASSESSFRDITSYEQYF. CDR3 in DNA: TGCGCCAGCAGTGAGTCAAGTTTCAGGGACATCACGTCCTACGAGCAGTACTTC. The rearrangement uses TRBV10-2 and TRBJ2-7; TRBD1 might be the D (6 bases). The CDR3 runs to 18 residues. Trimming pared 0 bases from V and 1 base from J, leaving 19 bases between. Germline CDR1 is WSHSY and CDR2 is SAAADI.

This chain uses TRBV7-9 with TRBJ1-3, with D unclear. V dropped 0 bases and J dropped 4 bases, with 10 bases sitting between them. This CDR3 has 15 residues. The germline CDR1 and CDR2 sequences are SEHNR and FQNEAQ (reference sequence). The CDR3 DNA reads TGTGCCAGCAGCTTAGCTGACACCTCCGGAAACACCATATATTTT. Amino acids: CASSLADTSGNTIYF. Drawing the rest from reference TRBV7-9 and TRBJ1-3, the complete variable domain is DTGVSQNPRHKITKRGQNVTFRCDPISEHNRLYWYRQTLGQGPEFLTYFQNEAQLEKSRLLSDRFSAERPKGSFSTLEIQRTEQGDSAMYLCASSLADTSGNTIYFGEGSWLTVV.

V and J are TRBV5-4 and TRBJ2-1, with 12 bases matching TRBD2. J was trimmed by 4 bases and V by 5 bases; bases with no gene match: 4. The CDR3 has 15 residues. CDR1 and CDR2 (germline): SGHNT, YYREEE (reference sequence). CDR3 in amino acids: CASRPSGRDYNEQFF. The CDR3 region has the DNA TGTGCCAGCAGGCCTAGCGGGAGGGATTACAATGAGCAGTTCTTC.

This clone has only one observation. V usage is TRBV27 and J usage is TRBJ2-3; D unclear. Trimming left V 1 base short and J 5 bases short, with 13 bases between. The CDR3 is made up of 15 amino acids. Germline V lookup: CDR1 MNHEY, CDR2 SMNVEV (reference sequence). In nucleotides, the CDR3 is TGTGCCAGCAGTTTATTTTACGAGGTCAGAGATACGCAGTATTTT. Its translation is CASSLFYEVRDTQYF.

This chain links TRBV19 with TRBJ2-4; perhaps TRBD2 as D (5 bases). The CDR3 has 15 amino acids. CDR1 and CDR2 (germline): LNHDA, SQIVND (reference sequence). V was clipped by 5 bases and J by 8 bases, with 19 bases between them. CDR3 DNA: TGTGCCAGTAGTCATCGAGGGCCCCAGTGGGACATTCAGTACTTC. Residues: CASSHRGPQWDIQYF. Variable domain in full (rest from reference TRBV19 and TRBJ2-4): DGGITQSPKYLFRKEGQNVTLSCEQNLNHDAMYWYRQDPGQGLRLIYYSQIVNDFQKGDIAEGYSVSREKKESFPLTVTSAQKNPTAFYLCASSHRGPQWDIQYFGAGTRLSVL.